This TCR beta chain was obtained from a study of blood T cell repertoires in COVID-19. Study details: COVID-19 samples, acute and convalescent, were from the United States, Italy and Spain.

Trimming removed 5 bases at V and 8 bases at J, with 12 bases between. This CDR3 is 13 amino acids long. Libraries were prepared by immunoSEQ multiplex PCR; TCRdb keeps only in-frame clonotypes and omits some of them. The data show fewer than 250,000 clones, under 90% seen once. The TCR was taken from a man between 45 and 60 years old with acute or convalescent COVID-19. This rearrangement joins TRBV12-3 or TRBV12-4 to TRBJ1-4; D is unclear. Specimen: peripheral blood. This chain's CDR3 is CASSPDRGEKLFF. CDR3 coding DNA: TGTGCCAGCAGTCCGGATCGAGGGGAAAAACTGTTTTTT.